This T cell receptor (beta chain) was recorded in a study of vaccination and CD4 T cells after COVID-19. Cultured CD4+ T-cell DNA underwent Oncomine TCR Beta short-read sequencing. MiXCR was run by TCRdb on the PCR reads, yielding one entry per CDR3 protein. The sample lists roughly 28,000 distinct CDR3 sequences, roughly 52% seen once, with approximately 30% in the top ten. The treatment is: approximately nine-day PBMC culture with coronavirus spike peptide pools or control peptides (ViraFEST assay). Investigators isolated CD4+ T cells by negative selection after roughly eleven days of culture. Germline V gene data show CDR1 as GTSNPN and CDR2 as SVGIG (reference sequence). V lost 0 bases and J 4 bases, leaving 13 bases between the germline ends. The CDR3 is 15 residues long. A note on this clonotype: What it binds is unknown.

The sequence derives from a human donor who received a COVID-19 vaccine. This specimen consisted of CD4+ T cells from blood, cultured in vitro, obtained before SARS-CoV-2 vaccination. The chain joins TRBV30 to TRBJ1-5, with D possibly being TRBD1 (5 bases). CDR3 DNA sequence: TGTGCCTGGAGTGTATGGGGCAGGGAGAATCAGCCCCAGCATTTT. Its translation: CAWSVWGRENQPQHF.